The clone carrying this T cell receptor (beta chain) was counted between two and nine times. Its antigen is not known. The sample is drawn from a study of blood T cells in healthy people across ages. General observations from the study: Older age coincided with a roughly linear decline in TCR beta diversity per million T cells. Considered underestimates were the diversity estimates obtained from one million T cells.

A J-beta primer mix and a sample-barcoded 5' primer were used in a second PCR of roughly 7 to 12 cycles. In TCRdb, the 5' RACE reads were re-called with MiXCR into one record per CDR3 protein. The table includes 600,000 to 1,000,000 distinct CDR3 sequences, roughly 25% detected once. V shed 4 bases and J shed 0 bases, with 9 bases lying between them. The length of the CDR3 is 13 residues. Germline V gene data show CDR1 as SQVTM and CDR2 as ANQGSEA. The same data also went into a second study, on T cells of mothers and their children. That paper adds: For unrelated pairs as for related ones, thymic selection shapes TCR recombination output similarly. Related mother and child pairs showed slightly greater overlap (not significant) than unrelated pairs did.

This rearrangement joins TRBV29-1 to TRBJ1-1; no firm D call. The receptor comes from a boy under 18 in good health. Sequenced: blood. CDR3 region: CSVVPRMNTEAFF. The CDR3 nucleotides read TGCAGCGTTGTCCCACGGATGAACACTGAAGCTTTCTTT.